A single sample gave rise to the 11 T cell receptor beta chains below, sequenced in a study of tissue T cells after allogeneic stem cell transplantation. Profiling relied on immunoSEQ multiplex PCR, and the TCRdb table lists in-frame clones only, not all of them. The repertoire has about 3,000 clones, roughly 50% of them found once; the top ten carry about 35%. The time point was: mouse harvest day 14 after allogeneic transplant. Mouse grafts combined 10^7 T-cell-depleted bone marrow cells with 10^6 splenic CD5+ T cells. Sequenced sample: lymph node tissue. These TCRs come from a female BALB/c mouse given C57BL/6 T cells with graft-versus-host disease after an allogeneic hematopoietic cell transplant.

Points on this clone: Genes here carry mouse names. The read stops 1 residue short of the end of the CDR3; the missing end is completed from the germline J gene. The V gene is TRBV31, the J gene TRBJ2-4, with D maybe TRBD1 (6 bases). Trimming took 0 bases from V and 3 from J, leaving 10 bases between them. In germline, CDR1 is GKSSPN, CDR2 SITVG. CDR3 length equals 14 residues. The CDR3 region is CAWSLTGRQNTLYF. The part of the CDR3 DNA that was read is TGTGCCTGGAGTCTCACAGGGCGACAAAACACCTTGTAC. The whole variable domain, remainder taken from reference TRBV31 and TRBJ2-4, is AQTIHQWPVAEIKAVGSPLSLGCTIKGKSSPNLYWYWQATGGTLQQLFYSITVGQVESVVQLNLSASRPKDDQFILSTEKLLLSHSGFYLCAWSLTGRQNTLYFGAGTRLSVL.

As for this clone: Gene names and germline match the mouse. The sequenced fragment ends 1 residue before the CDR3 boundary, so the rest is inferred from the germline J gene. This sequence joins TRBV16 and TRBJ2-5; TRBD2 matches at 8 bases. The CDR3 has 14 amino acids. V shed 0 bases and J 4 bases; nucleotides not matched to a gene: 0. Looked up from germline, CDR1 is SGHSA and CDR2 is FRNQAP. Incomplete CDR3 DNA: TGTGCAAGCAGCTTAGAGACTGGGGAAGACACCCAGTAC. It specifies CASSLETGEDTQY. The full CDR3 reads CASSLETGEDTQYF.

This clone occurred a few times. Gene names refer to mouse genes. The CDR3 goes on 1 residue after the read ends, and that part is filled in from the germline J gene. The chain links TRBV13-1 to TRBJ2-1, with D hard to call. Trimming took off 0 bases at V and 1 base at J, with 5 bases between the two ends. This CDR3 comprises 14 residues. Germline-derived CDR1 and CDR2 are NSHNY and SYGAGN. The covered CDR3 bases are TGTGCCAGCAGTGATGACAAAAACTATGCTGAGCAGTTC. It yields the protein CASSDDKNYAEQF. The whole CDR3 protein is CASSDDKNYAEQFF.

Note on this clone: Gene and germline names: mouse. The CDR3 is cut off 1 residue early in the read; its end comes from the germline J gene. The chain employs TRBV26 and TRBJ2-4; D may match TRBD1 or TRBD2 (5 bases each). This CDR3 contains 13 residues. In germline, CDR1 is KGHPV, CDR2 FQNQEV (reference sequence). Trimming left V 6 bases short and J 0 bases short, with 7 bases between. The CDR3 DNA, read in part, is TGTGCCAGCAGGAGGGACAGTCAAAACACCTTGTAC. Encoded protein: CASRRDSQNTLY. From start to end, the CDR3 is CASRRDSQNTLYF. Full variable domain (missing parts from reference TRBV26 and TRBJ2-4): NSKVIQTPRYLVKGQGQKAKMRCIPEKGHPVVFWYQQNKNNEFKFLINFQNQEVLQQIDMTEKRFSAECPSNSPCSLEIQSSEAGDSALYLCASRRDSQNTLYFGAGTRLSVL.

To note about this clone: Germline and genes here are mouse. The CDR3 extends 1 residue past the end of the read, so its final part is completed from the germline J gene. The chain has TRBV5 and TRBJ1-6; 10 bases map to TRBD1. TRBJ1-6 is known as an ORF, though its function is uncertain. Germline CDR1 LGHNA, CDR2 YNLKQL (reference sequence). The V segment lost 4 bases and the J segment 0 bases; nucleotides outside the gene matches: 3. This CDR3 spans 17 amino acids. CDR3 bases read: TGTGCCAGCAGCCCGGGACAGGGGAATTCCTATAATTCGCCCCTCTAC. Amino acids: CASSPGQGNSYNSPLY. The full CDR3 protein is CASSPGQGNSYNSPLYF.

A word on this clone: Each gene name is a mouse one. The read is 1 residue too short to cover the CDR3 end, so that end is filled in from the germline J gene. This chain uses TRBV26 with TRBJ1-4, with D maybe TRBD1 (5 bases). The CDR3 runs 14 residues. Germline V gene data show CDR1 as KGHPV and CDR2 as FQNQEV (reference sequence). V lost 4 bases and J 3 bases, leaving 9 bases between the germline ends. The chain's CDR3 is CASSRGVANERLFF. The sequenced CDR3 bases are TGTGCCAGCAGTCGGGGGGTTGCCAACGAAAGATTATTT.

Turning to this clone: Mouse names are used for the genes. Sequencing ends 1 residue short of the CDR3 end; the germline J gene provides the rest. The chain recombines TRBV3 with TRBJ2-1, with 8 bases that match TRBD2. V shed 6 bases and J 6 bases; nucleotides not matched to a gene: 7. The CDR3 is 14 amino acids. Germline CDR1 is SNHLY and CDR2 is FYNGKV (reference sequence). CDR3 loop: CASSHLWGVAEQFF. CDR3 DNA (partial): TGTGCCAGCAGTCACCTCTGGGGGGTTGCTGAGCAGTTC.

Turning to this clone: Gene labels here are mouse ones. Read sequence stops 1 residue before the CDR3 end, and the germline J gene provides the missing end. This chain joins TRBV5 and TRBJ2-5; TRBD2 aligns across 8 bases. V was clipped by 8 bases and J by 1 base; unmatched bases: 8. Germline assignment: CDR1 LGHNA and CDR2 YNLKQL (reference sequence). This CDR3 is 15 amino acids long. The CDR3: CASRMGGGDQDTQYF. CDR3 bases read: TGTGCCAGCCGCATGGGGGGGGGCGACCAAGACACCCAGTAC.

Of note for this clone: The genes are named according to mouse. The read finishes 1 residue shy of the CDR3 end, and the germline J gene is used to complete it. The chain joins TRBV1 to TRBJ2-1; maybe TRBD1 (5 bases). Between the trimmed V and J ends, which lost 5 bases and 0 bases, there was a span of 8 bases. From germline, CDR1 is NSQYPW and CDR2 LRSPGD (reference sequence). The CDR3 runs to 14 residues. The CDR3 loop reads CTCSLDSNYAEQFF. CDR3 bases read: TGCACCTGCAGTCTCGACAGTAACTATGCTGAGCAGTTC.

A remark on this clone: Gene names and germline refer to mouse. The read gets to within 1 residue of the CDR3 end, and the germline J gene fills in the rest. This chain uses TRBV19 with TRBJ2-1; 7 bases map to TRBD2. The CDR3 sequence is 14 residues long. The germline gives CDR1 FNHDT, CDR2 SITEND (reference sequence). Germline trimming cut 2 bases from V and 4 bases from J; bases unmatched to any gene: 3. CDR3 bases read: TGTGCCAGCAGTATTCTGGGGGTTTATGCTGAGCAGTTC. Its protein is CASSILGVYAEQF. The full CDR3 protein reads CASSILGVYAEQFF. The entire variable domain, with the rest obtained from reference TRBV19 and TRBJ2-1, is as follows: GGIITQTPKFLIGQEGQKLTLKCQQNFNHDTMYWYRQDSGKGLRLIYYSITENDLQKGDLSEGYDASREKKSSFSLTVTSAQKNEMAVFLCASSILGVYAEQFFGPGTRLTVL.

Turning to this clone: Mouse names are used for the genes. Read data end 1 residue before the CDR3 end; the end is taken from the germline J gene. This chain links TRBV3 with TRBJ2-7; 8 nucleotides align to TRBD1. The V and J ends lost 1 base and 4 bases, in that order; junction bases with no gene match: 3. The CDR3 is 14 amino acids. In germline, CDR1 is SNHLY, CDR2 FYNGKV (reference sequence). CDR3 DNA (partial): TGTGCCAGCAGCTTAGAACAGGGGGATTATGAACAGTAC. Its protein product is CASSLEQGDYEQY. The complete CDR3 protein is CASSLEQGDYEQYF. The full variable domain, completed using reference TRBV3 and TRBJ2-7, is GPKVLQIPSHQIIDMGQMVTLNCDPVSNHLYFYWYKQILGQQMEFLVNFYNGKVMEKSKLFKDQFSVERPDGSYFTLKIQPTALEDSAVYFCASSLEQGDYEQYFGPGTRLTVL.